This T cell receptor (beta chain) was identified in a study of a mutant IDH1 vaccine in newly diagnosed glioma. The sample's time point: week 47, end of study. A single vaccine dose contained 300 ug of mutant IDH1 20-mer peptide, and topical imiquimod was used with it. Data came from immunoSEQ multiplex PCR; TCRdb stores just in-frame clones and leaves some out. The profile covers 84,000 or so clones, with approximately 75% appearing a single time and around 5% taken by the ten largest. Concerning this clone: The target antigen is unknown.

CDR1 MDHEN and CDR2 SYDVKM come from the germline V gene. This CDR3 is 15 amino acids long. The V segment lost 5 bases and the J segment 1 base; nucleotides outside the gene matches: 7. The V and J genes are TRBV28 and TRBJ1-1; 7 bases align to TRBD1. This material consisted of PBMCs, taken from a glioma patient whose treatment included an IDH1 peptide vaccine. This TCR was recovered from a man aged 35-49 years with glioma. The CDR3 DNA reads as TGTGCCAGCAGTGAGACAGGGAAGGCGAACACTGAAGCTTTCTTT. Protein sequence: CASSETGKANTEAFF.